This TCR beta chain was sequenced for a study of blood T cell repertoires in COVID-19. Turning to the study itself: Nucleic acid was either cDNA or gDNA, and it came from T cells, B-cell-depleted T cells, or PBMCs.

This CDR3 region has 16 residues. J was trimmed by 6 bases and V by 4 bases; bases with no gene match: 6. Germline V gene sequence: CDR1 KGHDR, CDR2 SFDVKD. Authors' methods: Amplification with reference gene primers provided the estimates of nucleated cell counts. Clones were sequenced by immunoSEQ multiplex PCR, and TCRdb holds only the in-frame ones, with some missing. V and J calls and clone size come straight from that table; D and trimming were deduced from the DNA. The top ten hold roughly 11% of the sample, which has about 200,000 clones, 80% to 90% seen once. The sequence derives from a human donor with active or convalescent COVID-19. The donor label of this sample is uncertain. Sequencing used peripheral blood. The chain couples TRBV24-1 to TRBJ2-7; TRBD2 matches 15 bases. The DNA for the CDR3 is TGTGCCACCAGTGACCCCGGGACTAGCGGGAGGTTCGAGCAGTACTTC. Protein: CATSDPGTSGRFEQYF.